Presented here are 21 T cell receptor beta chains from one specimen sequenced in a study of Graves' ophthalmopathy and Graves' hyperthyroidism (dated by TCRdb to 2016 to 2018). Sequencing relied on an Illumina HiSeq 2000. For repertoire sequencing, TCR beta CDR3 regions were amplified from RNA transcripts. A first-round RT-PCR used HTBI primers with the Qiagen OneStep RT-PCR kit, followed by a second-round multiplex PCR, size selection and purification. The raw public data were reprocessed by TCRdb itself: fastp quality trimming at Q25, MiXCR clonotype calling, in-frame beta chains only. Each CDR3 protein appears once, grouped with its most common genes and DNA. In this sample the table shows a few hundred thousand distinct CDR3 sequences, less than 40% of which occur a single time. The top ten hold less than 4.5% of the sample. Sequenced material: peripheral blood or thyroid tissue (not recorded which). All receptors derive from an adult man with Graves' hyperthyroidism.

This clonotype has only a few counts. V is TRBV15 and J is TRBJ2-3, with D possibly called TRBD1 or TRBD2 (6 bases each). CDR1 LNHNV and CDR2 YYDKDF come from the germline V gene (reference sequence). Trimming left V 1 base short and J 2 bases short, with 10 bases between. The CDR3 consists of 15 residues. CDR3 amino acids: CATSRVGGPTDTQYF. DNA of the CDR3: TGTGCCACCAGCAGAGTCGGGGGCCCCACAGATACGCAGTATTTT.

Concerning this clonotype itself: A much larger clonotype is one base distant, so this may be a read error. V gene TRBV12-3 or TRBV12-4 combines with J gene TRBJ2-6, with unresolved D. This CDR3 comprises 15 residues. The V end lost 3 bases, the J end lost 2 bases, and 8 bases lay between the germline ends. The CDR3 bases are TGTGCCAGCAGTTTGTTCTCAACTGGGGCCAACGTCCTGACTTTC. It is translated as CASSLFSTGANVLTF.

This clonotype was counted at least ten times. The rearrangement uses TRBV7-6 and TRBJ1-5; tentatively, D is TRBD1 (6 bases). The CDR3 is 12 amino acids. Deletions cut 0 bases from V and 11 bases from J, with 8 bases between. The germline gives CDR1 SGHVS, CDR2 FNYEAQ. CDR3 amino acids: CASSLAGDTQHF. The CDR3 DNA sequence: TGTGCCAGCAGCTTAGCCGGGGACACCCAGCATTTT.

The gene calls are TRBV7-9 and TRBJ1-2, with 8 bases identical to TRBD1. CDR1 is SEHNR and CDR2 is FQNEAQ in the germline V gene (reference sequence). Trimming removed 5 bases from V and 6 bases from J; junction bases left unmatched: 11. The CDR3 is made up of 15 amino acids. The CDR3 is CASSDLTGTGHGYTF. The CDR3 DNA reads TGTGCCAGCAGCGATCTGACAGGGACAGGCCATGGCTACACCTTC.

The V gene is TRBV2, the J gene TRBJ1-6; D gene unclear. Trimming pared 5 bases from V and 8 bases from J, leaving 13 bases between. CDR1 and CDR2 from the germline V gene are SNHLY and FYNNEI. This CDR3 has 14 amino acids. CDR3 residues: CASSFVGGDSPLHF. CDR3 DNA sequence: TGTGCCAGCAGTTTTGTGGGTGGGGATTCACCCCTCCACTTT.

This clonotype was observed at least ten times. This chain uses TRBV6-1 with TRBJ1-5; D remains ambiguous. CDR1 is MNHNS, CDR2 SASEGT, per germline. The V end was cut by 5 bases, the J end by 2 bases, with 7 bases between. CDR3 length equals 13 residues. In DNA form, the CDR3 reads TGTGCCAGCAGTTTACACCGCAATCAGCCCCAGCATTTT. As protein: CASSLHRNQPQHF.

The chain combines TRBV7-6 with TRBJ2-2; possibly TRBD1 for D (5 bases). Trimming removed 5 bases at V and 5 bases at J, with 15 bases between. Germline V gives CDR1 SGHVS, CDR2 FNYEAQ. The CDR3 has 15 amino acids. The chain's CDR3 is CASSQVLGETGELFF. CDR3 nucleotide sequence: TGTGCCAGCAGCCAAGTGCTAGGGGAAACCGGGGAGCTGTTTTTT. The whole variable domain, filled in from reference TRBV7-6 and TRBJ2-2, reads GAGVSQSPRYKVTKRGQDVALRCDPISGHVSLYWYRQALGQGPEFLTYFNYEAQQDKSGLPNDRFSAERPEGSISTLTIQRTEQRDSAMYRCASSQVLGETGELFFGEGSRLTVL.

As to this clonotype: One end of the junction fails to match germline, which may point to a read error. The V call is TRBV12-3 or TRBV12-4, the J call TRBJ1-5; a possible D gene is TRBD1 (5 bases). The CDR3 extends over 15 amino acids. CDR3 sequence: CAGSLVGGSNQPQHF. CDR3 nucleotide sequence: TGTGCCGGCAGTTTAGTGGGGGGAAGCAATCAGCCCCAGCATTTT.

This clonotype was picked up a small number of times. V gene TRBV5-1 combines with J gene TRBJ2-7; TRBD2 matches 8 bases. The J call may be faulty, since TRBJ2-1 better matches the DNA end. The germline V gene encodes CDR1 SGHRS and CDR2 YFSETQ. The CDR3 spans 14 residues. The CDR3 loop is CASSWSGSGHEQFF. CDR3 DNA sequence: TGCGCCAGCAGCTGGAGCGGGAGTGGCCATGAGCAGTTCTTC.

This clonotype has ten or more counts. The V call is TRBV20-1, the J call TRBJ1-6; 7 bases map to TRBD1. There are 13 residues in the CDR3. The germline V gene has CDR1 DFQATT and CDR2 SNEGSKA (reference sequence). V shed 1 base and J 8 bases; nucleotides not matched to a gene: 2. The CDR3 sequence is CSARGQGDSPLHF. The CDR3 bases are TGCAGTGCTAGAGGACAGGGAGATTCACCCCTCCACTTT.

The chain carries TRBV10-2 and TRBJ2-7; 12 nucleotides match TRBD2. The CDR3 totals 15 residues. The V gene's germline CDR1 is WSHSY and CDR2 SAAADI. The junction had 8 bases not matched to a gene; V was cut back by 6 bases and J by 5 bases. The CDR3 loop is CASRLGTSGLDEQYF. The CDR3 DNA sequence: TGCGCCAGCAGACTCGGGACTAGCGGGTTAGACGAGCAGTACTTC.

This clonotype was observed a handful of times. The chain carries TRBV5-1 and TRBJ2-7; TRBD2 matches at 11 bases. The J call is uncertain, as TRBJ2-1 better fits the DNA end. CDR3 length: 16 amino acids. Germline V gene data show CDR1 as SGHRS and CDR2 as YFSETQ. CDR3 DNA: TGCGCCAGCAGCTTGTATCGGACTAGCGGGTCAAATGAGCAGTTCTTC. This sequence encodes CASSLYRTSGSNEQFF.

For this clonotype: Likely a read error: the CDR3 ends without its conserved phenylalanine or tryptophan. The chain recombines TRBV20-1 with TRBJ2-7; TRBD1 agrees at 9 bases. Trimming cost V 4 bases and J 7 bases; bases outside gene matches: 17. This CDR3 is 16 amino acids long. Germline-derived CDR1 and CDR2 are DFQATT and SNEGSKA (reference sequence). The CDR3 region is CSAIPYRGPGSGEQYL. Written as DNA, the CDR3 is TGCAGTGCTATACCCTACAGGGGGCCTGGGAGCGGTGAGCAGTACCTC.

There are many counts of this clonotype. This chain uses TRBV7-8 with TRBJ1-4; the D is unclear. Trimming cost V 1 base and J 5 bases, with 8 bases left between them. This CDR3 is 14 amino acids long. Germline V gives CDR1 SGHVS, CDR2 FQNEAQ. CDR3 sequence: CASSLVGQNEKLFF. The CDR3 DNA follows: TGTGCCAGCAGCTTAGTTGGTCAGAATGAAAAACTGTTTTTT.

This clonotype occurred a few times. V and J are TRBV24-1 and TRBJ2-3; TRBD2 matches 10 bases. With V trimmed by 3 bases and J by 2 bases, 4 bases remained unmatched. This CDR3 has 16 residues. CDR1 is KGHDR and CDR2 is SFDVKD in the germline V gene. This chain's CDR3 is CATSDPGLASTDTQYF. The CDR3 nucleotides read TGTGCCACCAGTGATCCGGGACTAGCGTCCACAGATACGCAGTATTTT.

Turning to this clonotype: Given a much more abundant clone one base away, this may be a read error. The V and J genes are TRBV10-2 and TRBJ2-7; D ambiguous. Per the germline V gene, CDR1 is WSHSY and CDR2 is SAAADI. The length of the CDR3 is 13 residues. The CDR3 DNA reads TGCGCCGGCAGTGAGGCTAGGGATCGCGAGCAGTACTTC. It specifies CAGSEARDREQYF.

In this sample, this clonotype turned up many times. The rearrangement uses TRBV7-9 and TRBJ2-5, with D possibly matching TRBD1 (6 bases). The CDR3 loop spans 13 amino acids. V was pared by 6 bases and J by 5 bases, with 13 bases between. Germline V gene data show CDR1 as SEHNR and CDR2 as FQNEAQ (reference sequence). The CDR3 is CASRPTGRETQYF. CDR3 coding DNA: TGTGCCAGCAGGCCTACAGGGCGGGAGACCCAGTACTTC.

As for this clonotype: A read error may explain this, as a much larger clone is one base away. CDR3 loop: CASSDTSGSYEQYF. The CDR3 nucleotides read TGTGCCAGCAGCGACACTAGCGGGAGTTACGAGCAGTACTTC. The chain recombines TRBV7-9 with TRBJ2-7; TRBD2 matches at 11 bases. The V gene's germline CDR1 is SEHNR and CDR2 FQNEAQ (reference sequence). The junction had 4 bases not matched to a gene; V was cut back by 5 bases and J by 4 bases. This CDR3 is built from 14 residues.

The rearrangement uses TRBV28 and TRBJ1-2; no clear D gene. CDR1 is MDHEN, CDR2 SYDVKM, per germline. Trimming took 7 bases from V and 7 from J, leaving 16 bases between them. This CDR3 spans 13 amino acids. DNA of the CDR3: TGTGCCAGCACCCTGACGGAGCTGGGTGGCTACACCTTC. This sequence encodes CASTLTELGGYTF.

The V gene is TRBV2, the J gene TRBJ1-2; the D gene is possibly TRBD1 (5 bases). CDR1 and CDR2 from the germline V gene are SNHLY and FYNNEI. The length of the CDR3 is 14 residues. With 1 base removed from V and 8 bases from J, the gap between germline ends came to 14 bases. The CDR3 nucleotides read TGTGCCAGCAGTGAAGAGGGGCAGGATCGGGGCTACACCTTC. Translation gives CASSEEGQDRGYTF.

The chain combines TRBV11-2 with TRBJ2-1; TRBD2 is a possible D gene (5 bases). This CDR3 has 12 residues. V was pared by 5 bases and J by 10 bases, with 12 bases between. CDR1 is SGHAT and CDR2 is FQNNGV in the germline V gene. As DNA, the CDR3 is TGTGCCAGCAGCACGCAGGACTGGGAGCAGTTCTTC. It codes for CASSTQDWEQFF.